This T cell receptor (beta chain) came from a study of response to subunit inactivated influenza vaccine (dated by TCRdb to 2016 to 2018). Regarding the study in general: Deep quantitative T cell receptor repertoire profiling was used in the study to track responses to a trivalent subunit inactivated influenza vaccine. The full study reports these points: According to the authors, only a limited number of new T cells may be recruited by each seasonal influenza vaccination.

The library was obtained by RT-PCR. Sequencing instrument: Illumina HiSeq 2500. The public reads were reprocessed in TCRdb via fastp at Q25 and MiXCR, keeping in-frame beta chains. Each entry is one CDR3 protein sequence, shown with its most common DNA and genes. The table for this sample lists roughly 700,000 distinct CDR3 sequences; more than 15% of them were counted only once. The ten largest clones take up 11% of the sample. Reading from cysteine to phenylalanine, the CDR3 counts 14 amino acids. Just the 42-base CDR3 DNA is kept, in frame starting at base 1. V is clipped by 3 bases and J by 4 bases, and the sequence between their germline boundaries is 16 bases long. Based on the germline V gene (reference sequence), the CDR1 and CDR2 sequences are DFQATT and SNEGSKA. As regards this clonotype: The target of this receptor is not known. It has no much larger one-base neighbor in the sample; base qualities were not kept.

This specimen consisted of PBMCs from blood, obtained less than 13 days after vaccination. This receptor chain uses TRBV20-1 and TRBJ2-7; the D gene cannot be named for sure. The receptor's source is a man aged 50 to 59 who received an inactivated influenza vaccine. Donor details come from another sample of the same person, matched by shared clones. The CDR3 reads CSARAGPEPYEQYF. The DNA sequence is TGCAGTGCTAGGGCCGGACCAGAACCTTACGAGCAGTACTTC.